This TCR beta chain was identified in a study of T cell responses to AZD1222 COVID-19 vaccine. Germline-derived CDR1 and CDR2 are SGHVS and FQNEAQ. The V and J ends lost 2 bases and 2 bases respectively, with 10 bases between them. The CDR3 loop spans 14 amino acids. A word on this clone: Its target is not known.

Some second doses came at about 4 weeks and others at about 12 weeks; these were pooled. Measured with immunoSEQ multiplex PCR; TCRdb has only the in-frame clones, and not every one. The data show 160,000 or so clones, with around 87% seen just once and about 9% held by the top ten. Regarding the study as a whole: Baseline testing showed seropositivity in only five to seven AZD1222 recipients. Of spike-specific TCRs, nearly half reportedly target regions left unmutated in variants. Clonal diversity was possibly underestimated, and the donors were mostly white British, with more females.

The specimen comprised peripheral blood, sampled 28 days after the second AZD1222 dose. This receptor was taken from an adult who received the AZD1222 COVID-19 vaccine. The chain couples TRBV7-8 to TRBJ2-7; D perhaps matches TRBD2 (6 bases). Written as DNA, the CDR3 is TGTGCCAGCAGCTTAAGGGTAGCGGCCTACGAGCAGTACTTC. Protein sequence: CASSLRVAAYEQYF.